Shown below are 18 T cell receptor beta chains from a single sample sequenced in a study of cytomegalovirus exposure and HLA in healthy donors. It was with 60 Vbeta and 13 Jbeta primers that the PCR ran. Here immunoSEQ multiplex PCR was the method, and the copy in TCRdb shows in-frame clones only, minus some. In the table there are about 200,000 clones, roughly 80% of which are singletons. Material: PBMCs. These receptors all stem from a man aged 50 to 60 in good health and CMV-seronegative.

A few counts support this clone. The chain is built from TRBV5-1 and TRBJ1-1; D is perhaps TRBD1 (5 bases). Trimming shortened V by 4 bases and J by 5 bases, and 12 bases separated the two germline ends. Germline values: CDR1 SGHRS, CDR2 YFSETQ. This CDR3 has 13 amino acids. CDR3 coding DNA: TGCGCCAGCAGCCCGCAGGGTGCTACTGAAGCTTTCTTT. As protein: CASSPQGATEAFF.

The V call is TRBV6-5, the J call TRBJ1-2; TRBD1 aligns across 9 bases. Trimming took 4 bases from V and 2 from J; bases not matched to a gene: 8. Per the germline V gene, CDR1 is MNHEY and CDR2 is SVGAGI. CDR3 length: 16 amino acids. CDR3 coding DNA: TGTGCCAGCAGTTTTTCGGGACAGGGAGGAAACTATGGCTACACCTTC. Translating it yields CASSFSGQGGNYGYTF.

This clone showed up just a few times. CDR3 nucleotide sequence: TGTGCCAGCAGCGACAAGCGGGAGCTCCAAGGAGATACGCAGTATTTT. It yields the protein CASSDKRELQGDTQYF. The rearrangement joins TRBV7-9 to TRBJ2-3; TRBD2 aligns across 8 bases. Unmatched junction bases numbered 12, after V lost 5 bases and J lost 5 bases. The CDR3 is made up of 16 amino acids. Germline V gives CDR1 SEHNR, CDR2 FQNEAQ (reference sequence).

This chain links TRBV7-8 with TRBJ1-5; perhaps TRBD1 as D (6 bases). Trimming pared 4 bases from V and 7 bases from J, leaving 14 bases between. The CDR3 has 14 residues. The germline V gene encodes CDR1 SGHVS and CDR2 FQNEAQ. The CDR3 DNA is TGTGCCAGCAGCTCGGACAGTTCTTTCCAGCCCCAGCATTTT. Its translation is CASSSDSSFQPQHF.

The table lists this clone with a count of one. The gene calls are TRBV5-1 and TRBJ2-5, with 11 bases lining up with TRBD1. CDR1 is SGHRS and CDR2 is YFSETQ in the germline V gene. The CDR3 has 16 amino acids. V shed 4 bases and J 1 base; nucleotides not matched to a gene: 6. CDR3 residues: CASSPLGTGGQETQYF. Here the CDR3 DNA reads TGCGCCAGCAGCCCCTTAGGGACAGGGGGCCAAGAGACCCAGTACTTC. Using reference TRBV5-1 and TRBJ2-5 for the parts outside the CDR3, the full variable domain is KAGVTQTPRYLIKTRGQQVTLSCSPISGHRSVSWYQQTPGQGLQFLFEYFSETQRNKGNFPGRFSGRQFSNSRSEMNVSTLELGDSALYLCASSPLGTGGQETQYFGPGTRLLVL.

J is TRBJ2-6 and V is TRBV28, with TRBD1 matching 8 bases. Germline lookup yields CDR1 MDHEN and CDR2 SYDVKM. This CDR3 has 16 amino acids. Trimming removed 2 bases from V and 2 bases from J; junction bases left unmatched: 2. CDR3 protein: CASSLGRGPGANVLTF. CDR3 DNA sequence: TGTGCCAGCAGTTTAGGCAGGGGGCCTGGGGCCAACGTCCTGACTTTC.

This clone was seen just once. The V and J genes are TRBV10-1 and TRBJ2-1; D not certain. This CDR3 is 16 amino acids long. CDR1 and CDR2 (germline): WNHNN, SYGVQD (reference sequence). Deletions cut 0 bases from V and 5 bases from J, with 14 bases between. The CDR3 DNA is TGCGCCAGCAGTGAGTCGGTCCCAGCGCTTAACAATGAGCAGTTCTTC. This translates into CASSESVPALNNEQFF.

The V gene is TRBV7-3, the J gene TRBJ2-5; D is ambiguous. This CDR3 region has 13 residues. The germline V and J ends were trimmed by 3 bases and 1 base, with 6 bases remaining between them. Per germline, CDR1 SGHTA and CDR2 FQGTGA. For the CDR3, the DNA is TGTGCCAGCAGCTTGAGTCCCCAAGAGACCCAGTACTTC. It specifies CASSLSPQETQYF.

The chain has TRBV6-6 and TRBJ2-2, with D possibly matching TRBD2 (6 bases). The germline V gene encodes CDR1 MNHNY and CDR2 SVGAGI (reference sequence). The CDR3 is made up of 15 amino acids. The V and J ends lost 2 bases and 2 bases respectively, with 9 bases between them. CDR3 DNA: TGTGCCAGCAGTTACGGGACTTCAAACACCGGGGAGCTGTTTTTT. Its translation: CASSYGTSNTGELFF.

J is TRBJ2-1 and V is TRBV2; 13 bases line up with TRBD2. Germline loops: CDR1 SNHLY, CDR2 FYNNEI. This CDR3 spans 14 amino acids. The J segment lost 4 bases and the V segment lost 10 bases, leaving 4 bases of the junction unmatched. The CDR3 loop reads CATRTSGSYNEQFF. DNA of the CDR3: TGTGCCACTCGGACTAGCGGGAGTTACAATGAGCAGTTCTTC.

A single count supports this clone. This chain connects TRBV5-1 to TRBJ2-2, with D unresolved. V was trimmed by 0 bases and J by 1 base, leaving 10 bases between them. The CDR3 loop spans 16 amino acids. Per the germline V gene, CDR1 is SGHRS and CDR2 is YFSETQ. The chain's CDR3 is CASSLAAGRNTGELFF. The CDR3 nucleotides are TGCGCCAGCAGCTTGGCGGCAGGCAGGAACACCGGGGAGCTGTTTTTT.

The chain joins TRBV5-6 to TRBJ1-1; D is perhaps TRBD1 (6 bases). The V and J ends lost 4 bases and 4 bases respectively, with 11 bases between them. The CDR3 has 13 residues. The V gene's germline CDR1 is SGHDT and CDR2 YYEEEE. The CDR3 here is CASSDRYGTEAFF. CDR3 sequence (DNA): TGTGCCAGCAGCGACAGGTACGGCACTGAAGCTTTCTTT. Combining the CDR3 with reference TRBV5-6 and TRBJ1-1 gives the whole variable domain DAGVTQSPTHLIKTRGQQVTLRCSPKSGHDTVSWYQQALGQGPQFIFQYYEEEERQRGNFPDRFSGHQFPNYSSELNVNALLLGDSALYLCASSDRYGTEAFFGQGTRLTVV.

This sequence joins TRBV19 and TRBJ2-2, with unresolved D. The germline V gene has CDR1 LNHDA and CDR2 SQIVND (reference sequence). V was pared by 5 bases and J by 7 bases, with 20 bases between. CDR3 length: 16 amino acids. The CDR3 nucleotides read TGTGCCAGTAGTCTTACCCTCCCCACACGAGGCGGGGAGCTGTTTTTT. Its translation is CASSLTLPTRGGELFF.

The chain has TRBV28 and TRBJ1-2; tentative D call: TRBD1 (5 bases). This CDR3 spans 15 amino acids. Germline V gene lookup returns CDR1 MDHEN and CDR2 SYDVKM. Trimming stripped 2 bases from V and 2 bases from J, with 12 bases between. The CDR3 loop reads CASSLERGQNYGYTF. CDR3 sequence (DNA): TGTGCCAGCAGTTTAGAAAGGGGCCAAAACTATGGCTACACCTTC.

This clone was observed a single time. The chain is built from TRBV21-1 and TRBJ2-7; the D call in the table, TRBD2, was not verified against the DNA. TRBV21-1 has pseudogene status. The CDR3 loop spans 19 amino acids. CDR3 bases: TGTGCCAGCAGCATCTCTACTTCCCACAGCGGGAGTCTCTCCTACGAGCAGTACTTC. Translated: CASSISTSHSGSLSYEQYF.

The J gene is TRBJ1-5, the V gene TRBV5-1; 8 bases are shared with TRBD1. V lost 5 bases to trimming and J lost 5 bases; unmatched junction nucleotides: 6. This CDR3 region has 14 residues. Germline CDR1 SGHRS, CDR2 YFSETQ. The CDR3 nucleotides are TGCGCCAGCAGTCCAGACAGGGGCGATCAGCCCCAGCATTTT. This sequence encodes CASSPDRGDQPQHF. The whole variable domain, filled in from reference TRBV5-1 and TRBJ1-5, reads KAGVTQTPRYLIKTRGQQVTLSCSPISGHRSVSWYQQTPGQGLQFLFEYFSETQRNKGNFPGRFSGRQFSNSRSEMNVSTLELGDSALYLCASSPDRGDQPQHFGDGTRLSIL.

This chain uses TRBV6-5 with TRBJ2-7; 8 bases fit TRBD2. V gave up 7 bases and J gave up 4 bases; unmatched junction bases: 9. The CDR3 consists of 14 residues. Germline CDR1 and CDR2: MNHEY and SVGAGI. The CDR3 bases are TGTGCCAGCAACACCAGACTAGCGCCGTACGAGCAGTACTTC. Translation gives CASNTRLAPYEQYF.

Here the CDR3 DNA reads TGTGCCAGCAGACTAGCGGCCCCCTCCTACGAGCAGTACTTC. Its translation: CASRLAAPSYEQYF. J is TRBJ2-7 and V is TRBV28; 8 bases map to TRBD2. This CDR3 spans 14 amino acids. Germline V gene sequence: CDR1 MDHEN, CDR2 SYDVKM. The V gene end was trimmed by 6 bases and the J gene end by 0 bases; junction bases not matched to a gene: 4.